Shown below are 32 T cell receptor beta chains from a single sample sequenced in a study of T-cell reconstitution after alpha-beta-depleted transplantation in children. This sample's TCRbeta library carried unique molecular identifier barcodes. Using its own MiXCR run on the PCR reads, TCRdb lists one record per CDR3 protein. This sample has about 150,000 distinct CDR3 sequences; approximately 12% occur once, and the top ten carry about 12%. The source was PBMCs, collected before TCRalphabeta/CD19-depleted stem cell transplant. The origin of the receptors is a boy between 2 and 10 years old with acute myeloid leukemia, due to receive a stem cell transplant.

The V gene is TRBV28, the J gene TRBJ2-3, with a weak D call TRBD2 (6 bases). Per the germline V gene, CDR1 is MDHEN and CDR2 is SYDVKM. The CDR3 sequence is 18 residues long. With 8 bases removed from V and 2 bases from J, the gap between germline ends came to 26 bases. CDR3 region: CASPLLGGNRDHTDTQYF. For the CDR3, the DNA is TGTGCCAGCCCTTTACTTGGAGGGAACAGAGACCACACAGATACGCAGTATTTT.

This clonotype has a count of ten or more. This CDR3 reads CASSSGQGFVEDTQYF. Here the CDR3 DNA reads TGCGCCAGCAGCTCGGGACAGGGATTCGTGGAAGATACGCAGTATTTT. V and J are TRBV5-1 and TRBJ2-3; TRBD1 agrees at 9 bases. This CDR3 is 16 amino acids long. Germline V gives CDR1 SGHRS, CDR2 YFSETQ. V lost 3 bases and J lost 5; bases outside the gene matches: 10.

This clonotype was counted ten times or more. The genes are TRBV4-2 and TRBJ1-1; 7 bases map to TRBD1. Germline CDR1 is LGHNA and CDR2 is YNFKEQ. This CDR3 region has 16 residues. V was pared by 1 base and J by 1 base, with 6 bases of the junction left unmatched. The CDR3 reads CASSQGTGARNTEAFF. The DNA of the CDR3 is TGTGCCAGCAGCCAAGGGACAGGTGCTAGGAACACTGAAGCTTTCTTT.

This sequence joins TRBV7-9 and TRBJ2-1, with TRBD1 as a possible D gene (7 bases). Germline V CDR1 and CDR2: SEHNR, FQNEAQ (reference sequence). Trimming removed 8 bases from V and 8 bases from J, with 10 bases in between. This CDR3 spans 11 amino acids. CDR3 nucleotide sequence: TGTGCCAGCGGAGGGGGCTATGAGCAGTTCTTC. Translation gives CASGGGYEQFF.

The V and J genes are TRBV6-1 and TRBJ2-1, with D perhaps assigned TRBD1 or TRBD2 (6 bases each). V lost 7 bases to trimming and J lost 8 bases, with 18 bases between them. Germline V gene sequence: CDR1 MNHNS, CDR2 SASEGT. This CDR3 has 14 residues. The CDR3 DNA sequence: TGTGCCAGCAAGGGGGGTTCCGATGTATATGAGCAGTTCTTC. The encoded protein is CASKGGSDVYEQFF.

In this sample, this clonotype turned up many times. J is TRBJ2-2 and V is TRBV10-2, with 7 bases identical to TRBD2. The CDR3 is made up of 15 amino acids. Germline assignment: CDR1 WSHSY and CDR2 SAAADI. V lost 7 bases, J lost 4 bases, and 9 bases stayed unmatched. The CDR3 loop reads CASTVLGGATGELFF. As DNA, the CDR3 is TGCGCCAGCACCGTACTGGGAGGGGCCACCGGGGAGCTGTTTTTT.

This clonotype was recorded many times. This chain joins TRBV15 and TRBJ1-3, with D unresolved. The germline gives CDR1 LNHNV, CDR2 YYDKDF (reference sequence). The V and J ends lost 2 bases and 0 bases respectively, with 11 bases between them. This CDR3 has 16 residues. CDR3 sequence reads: CATSRPPSLSGNTIYF. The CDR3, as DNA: TGTGCCACCAGCAGACCCCCATCCCTCTCTGGAAACACCATATATTTT. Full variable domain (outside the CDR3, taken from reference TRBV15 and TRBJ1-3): DAMVIQNPRYQVTQFGKPVTLSCSQTLNHNVMYWYQQKSSQAPKLLFHYYDKDFNNEADTPDNFQSRRPNTSFCFLDIRSPGLGDTAMYLCATSRPPSLSGNTIYFGEGSWLTVV.

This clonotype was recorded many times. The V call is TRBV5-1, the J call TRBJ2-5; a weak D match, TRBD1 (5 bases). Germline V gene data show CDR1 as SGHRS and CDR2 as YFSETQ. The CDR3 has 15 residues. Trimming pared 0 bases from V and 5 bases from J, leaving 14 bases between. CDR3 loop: CASSLGATAGETQYF. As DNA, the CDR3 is TGCGCCAGCAGCTTGGGAGCGACAGCCGGGGAGACCCAGTACTTC.

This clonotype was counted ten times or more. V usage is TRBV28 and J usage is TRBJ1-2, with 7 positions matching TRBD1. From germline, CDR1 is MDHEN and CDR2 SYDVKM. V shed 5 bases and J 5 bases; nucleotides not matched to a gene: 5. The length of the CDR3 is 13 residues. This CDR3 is CASSGRGRYGYTF. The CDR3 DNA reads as TGTGCCAGCAGTGGGAGGGGGCGATATGGCTACACCTTC.

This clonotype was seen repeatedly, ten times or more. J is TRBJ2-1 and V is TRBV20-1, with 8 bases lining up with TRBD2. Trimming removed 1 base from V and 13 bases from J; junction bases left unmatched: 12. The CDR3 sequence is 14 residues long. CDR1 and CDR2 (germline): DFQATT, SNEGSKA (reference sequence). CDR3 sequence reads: CSARVPAGAKGQFF. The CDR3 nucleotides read TGCAGTGCTAGAGTACCAGCGGGAGCAAAGGGACAGTTCTTC.

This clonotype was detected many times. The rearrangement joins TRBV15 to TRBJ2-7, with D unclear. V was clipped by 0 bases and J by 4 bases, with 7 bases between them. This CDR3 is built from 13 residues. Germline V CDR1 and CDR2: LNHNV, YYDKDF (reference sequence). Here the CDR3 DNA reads TGTGCCACCAGCAGAGATTTACAATACGAGCAGTACTTC. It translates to CATSRDLQYEQYF.

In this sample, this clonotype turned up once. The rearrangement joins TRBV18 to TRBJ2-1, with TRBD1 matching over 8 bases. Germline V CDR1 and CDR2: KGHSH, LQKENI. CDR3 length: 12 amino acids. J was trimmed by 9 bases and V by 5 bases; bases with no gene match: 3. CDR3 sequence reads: CASSDRGGEQFF. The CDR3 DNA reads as TGTGCCAGCTCAGACAGGGGAGGTGAGCAGTTCTTC.

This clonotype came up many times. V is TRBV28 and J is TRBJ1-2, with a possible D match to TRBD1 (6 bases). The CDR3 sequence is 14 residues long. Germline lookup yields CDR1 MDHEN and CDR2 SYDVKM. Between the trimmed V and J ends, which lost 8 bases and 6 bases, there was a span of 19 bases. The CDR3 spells CASLPQGPSNGYTF. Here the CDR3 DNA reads TGTGCCAGCCTCCCCCAGGGGCCTAGTAATGGCTACACCTTC.

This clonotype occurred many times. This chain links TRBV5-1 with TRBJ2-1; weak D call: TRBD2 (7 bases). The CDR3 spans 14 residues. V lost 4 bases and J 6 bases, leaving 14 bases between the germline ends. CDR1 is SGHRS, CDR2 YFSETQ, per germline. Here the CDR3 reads CASSSRGGVNEQFF. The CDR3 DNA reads TGCGCCAGCAGCAGCCGAGGGGGGGTCAATGAGCAGTTCTTC.

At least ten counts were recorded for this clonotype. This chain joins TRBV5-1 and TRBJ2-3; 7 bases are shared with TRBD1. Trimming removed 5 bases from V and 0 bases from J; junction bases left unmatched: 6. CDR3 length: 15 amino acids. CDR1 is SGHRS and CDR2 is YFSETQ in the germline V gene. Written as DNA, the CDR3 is TGCGCCAGCAGACGGGACAGCTCTAGCACAGATACGCAGTATTTT. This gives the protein CASRRDSSSTDTQYF.

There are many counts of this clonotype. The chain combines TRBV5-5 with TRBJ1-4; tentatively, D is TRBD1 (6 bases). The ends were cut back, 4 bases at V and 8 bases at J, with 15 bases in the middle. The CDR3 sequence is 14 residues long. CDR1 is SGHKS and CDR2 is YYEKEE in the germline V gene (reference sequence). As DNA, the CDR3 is TGTGCCAGCAGCACGACAGGCGTAGCCGAAAAACTGTTTTTT. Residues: CASSTTGVAEKLFF.

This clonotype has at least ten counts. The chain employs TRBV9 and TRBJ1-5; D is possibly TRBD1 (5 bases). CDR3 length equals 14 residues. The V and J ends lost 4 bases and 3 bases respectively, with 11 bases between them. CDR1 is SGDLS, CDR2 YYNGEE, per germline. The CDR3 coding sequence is TGTGCCAGCAGCCCTGGGACTTTCAATCAGCCCCAGCATTTT. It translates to CASSPGTFNQPQHF. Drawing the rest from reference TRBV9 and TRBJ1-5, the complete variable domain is DSGVTQTPKHLITATGQRVTLRCSPRSGDLSVYWYQQSLDQGLQFLIQYYNGEERAKGNILERFSAQQFPDLHSELNLSSLELGDSALYFCASSPGTFNQPQHFGDGTRLSIL.

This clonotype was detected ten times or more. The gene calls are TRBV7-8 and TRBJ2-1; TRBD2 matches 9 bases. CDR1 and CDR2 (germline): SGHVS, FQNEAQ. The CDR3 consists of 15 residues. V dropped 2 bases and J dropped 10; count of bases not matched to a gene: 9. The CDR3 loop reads CASSLTAGGPQEQFF. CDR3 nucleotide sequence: TGTGCCAGCAGCTTAACGGCGGGAGGGCCACAAGAGCAGTTCTTC.

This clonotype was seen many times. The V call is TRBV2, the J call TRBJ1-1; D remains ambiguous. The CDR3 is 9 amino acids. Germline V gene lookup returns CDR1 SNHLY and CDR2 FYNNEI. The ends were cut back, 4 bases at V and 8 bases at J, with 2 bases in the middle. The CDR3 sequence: CASSAEAFF. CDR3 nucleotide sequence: TGTGCCAGCAGTGCAGAAGCTTTCTTT.

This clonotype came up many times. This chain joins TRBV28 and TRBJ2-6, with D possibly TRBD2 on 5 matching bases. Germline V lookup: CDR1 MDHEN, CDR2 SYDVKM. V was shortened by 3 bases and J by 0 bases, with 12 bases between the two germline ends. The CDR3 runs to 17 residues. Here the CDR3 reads CASSFRGWASGANVLTF. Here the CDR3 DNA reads TGTGCCAGCAGTTTCCGGGGATGGGCCTCTGGGGCCAACGTCCTGACTTTC.

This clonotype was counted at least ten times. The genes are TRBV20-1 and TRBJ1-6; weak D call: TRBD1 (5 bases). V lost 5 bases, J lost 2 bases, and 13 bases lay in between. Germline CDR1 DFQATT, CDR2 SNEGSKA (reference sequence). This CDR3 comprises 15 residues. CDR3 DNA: TGCAGTGCTCGGGACCTCCTGGCCTATAATTCACCCCTCCACTTT. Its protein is CSARDLLAYNSPLHF.

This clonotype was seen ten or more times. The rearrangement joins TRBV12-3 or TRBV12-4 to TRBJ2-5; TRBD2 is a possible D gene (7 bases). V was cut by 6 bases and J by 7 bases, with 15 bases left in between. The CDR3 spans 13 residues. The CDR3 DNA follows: TGTGCCAGCAGCCGCGGGGGCGTGGGGACCCAGTACTTC. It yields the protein CASSRGGVGTQYF.

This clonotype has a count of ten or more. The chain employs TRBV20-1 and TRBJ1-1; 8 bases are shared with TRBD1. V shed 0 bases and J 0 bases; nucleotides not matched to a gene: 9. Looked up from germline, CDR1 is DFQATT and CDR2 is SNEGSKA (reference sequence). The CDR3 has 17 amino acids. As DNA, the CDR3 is TGCAGTGCTAGAGATCGTGGGACAGGTTCCATGAACACTGAAGCTTTCTTT. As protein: CSARDRGTGSMNTEAFF.

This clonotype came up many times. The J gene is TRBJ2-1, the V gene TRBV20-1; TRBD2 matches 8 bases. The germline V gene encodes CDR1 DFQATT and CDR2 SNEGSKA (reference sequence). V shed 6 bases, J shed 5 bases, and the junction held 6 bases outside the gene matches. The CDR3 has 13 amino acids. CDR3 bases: TGCAGTGCAGCGGGAGCCCCCCACAATGAGCAGTTCTTC. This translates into CSAAGAPHNEQFF.

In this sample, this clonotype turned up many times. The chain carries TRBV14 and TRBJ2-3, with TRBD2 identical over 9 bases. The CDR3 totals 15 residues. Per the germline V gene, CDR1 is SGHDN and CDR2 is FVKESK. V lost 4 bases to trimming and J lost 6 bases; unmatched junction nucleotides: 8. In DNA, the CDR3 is TGTGCCAGCAGCCGACGACTAGCGGTTCGGGATACGCAGTATTTT. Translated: CASSRRLAVRDTQYF. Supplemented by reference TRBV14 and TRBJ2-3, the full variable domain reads EAGVTQFPSHSVIEKGQTVTLRCDPISGHDNLYWYRRVMGKEIKFLLHFVKESKQDESGMPNNRFLAERTGGTYSTLKVQPAELEDSGVYFCASSRRLAVRDTQYFGPGTRLTVL.

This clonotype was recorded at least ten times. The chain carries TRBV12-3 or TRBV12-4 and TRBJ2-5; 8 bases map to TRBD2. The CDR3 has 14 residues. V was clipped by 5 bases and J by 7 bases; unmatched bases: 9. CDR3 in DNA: TGTGCCAGCAGTGGAGCGGGCCGGGGGGGGACCCAGTACTTC. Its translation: CASSGAGRGGTQYF.

The CDR3 nucleotides are TGTGCCAGCAGCCGTCGCCGGCGGGACACTGAAGCTTTCTTT. Amino acid sequence: CASSRRRRDTEAFF. The rearrangement links TRBV4-2 to TRBJ1-1; unclear D gene. This CDR3 has 14 residues. Germline-derived CDR1 and CDR2 are LGHNA and YNFKEQ. Trimming shortened V by 4 bases and J by 3 bases, and 12 bases separated the two germline ends.

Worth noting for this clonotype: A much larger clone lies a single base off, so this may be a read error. The CDR3 DNA is TGTGCCAGCAGTGAAGGGGCTAGCGGGAGCCCTAACGGGGAGCTGTTTTTT. Translation gives CASSEGASGSPNGELFF. V gene TRBV2 combines with J gene TRBJ2-2, with 10 bases lining up with TRBD2. Germline V gene lookup returns CDR1 SNHLY and CDR2 FYNNEI. Losses at the gene ends were 1 base for V and 7 bases for J; bases not matched to a gene: 9. The CDR3 extends over 17 amino acids.

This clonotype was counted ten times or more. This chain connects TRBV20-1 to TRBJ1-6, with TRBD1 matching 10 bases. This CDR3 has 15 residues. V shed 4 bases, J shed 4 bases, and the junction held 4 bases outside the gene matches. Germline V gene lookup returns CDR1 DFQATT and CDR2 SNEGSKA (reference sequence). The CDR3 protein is CSATGQGQYNSPLHF. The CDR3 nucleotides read TGCAGTGCTACGGGACAGGGGCAGTATAATTCACCCCTCCACTTT.

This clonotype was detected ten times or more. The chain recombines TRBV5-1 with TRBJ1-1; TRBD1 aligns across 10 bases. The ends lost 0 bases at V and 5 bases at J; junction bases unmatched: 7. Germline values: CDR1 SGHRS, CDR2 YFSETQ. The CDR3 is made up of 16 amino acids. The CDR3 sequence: CASSLAGRQGATEAFF. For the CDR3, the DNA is TGCGCCAGCAGCTTGGCCGGGCGACAGGGGGCAACTGAAGCTTTCTTT.

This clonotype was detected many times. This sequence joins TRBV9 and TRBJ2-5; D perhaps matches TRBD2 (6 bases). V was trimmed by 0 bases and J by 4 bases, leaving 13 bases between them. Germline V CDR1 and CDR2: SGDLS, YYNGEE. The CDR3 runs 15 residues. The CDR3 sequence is CASSVVGAGRETQYF. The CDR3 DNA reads TGTGCCAGCAGCGTAGTAGGGGCCGGGAGAGAGACCCAGTACTTC.

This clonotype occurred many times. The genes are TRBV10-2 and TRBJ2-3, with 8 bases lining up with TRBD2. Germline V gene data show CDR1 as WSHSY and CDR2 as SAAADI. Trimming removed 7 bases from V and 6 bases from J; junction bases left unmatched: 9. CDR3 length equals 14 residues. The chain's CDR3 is CASKAAGAGDTQYF. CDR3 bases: TGCGCCAGCAAAGCAGCGGGGGCTGGGGATACGCAGTATTTT.